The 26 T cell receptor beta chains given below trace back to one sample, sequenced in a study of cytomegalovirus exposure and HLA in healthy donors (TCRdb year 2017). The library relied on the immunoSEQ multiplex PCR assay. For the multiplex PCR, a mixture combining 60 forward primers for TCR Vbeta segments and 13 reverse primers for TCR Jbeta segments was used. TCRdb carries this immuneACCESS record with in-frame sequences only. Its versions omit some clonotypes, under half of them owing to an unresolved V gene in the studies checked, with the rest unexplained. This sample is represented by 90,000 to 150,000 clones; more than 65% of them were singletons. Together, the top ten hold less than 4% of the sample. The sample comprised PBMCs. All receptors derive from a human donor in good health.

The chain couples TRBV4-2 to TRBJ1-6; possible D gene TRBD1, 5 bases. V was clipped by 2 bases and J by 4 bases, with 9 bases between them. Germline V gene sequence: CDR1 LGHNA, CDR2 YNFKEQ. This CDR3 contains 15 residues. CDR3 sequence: CASSQSGAYNSPLHF. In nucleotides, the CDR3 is TGTGCCAGCAGCCAAAGCGGGGCTTATAATTCACCCCTCCACTTT.

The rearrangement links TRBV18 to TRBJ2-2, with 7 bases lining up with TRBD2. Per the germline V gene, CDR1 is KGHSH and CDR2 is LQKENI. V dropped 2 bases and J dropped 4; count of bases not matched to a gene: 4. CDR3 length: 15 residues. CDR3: CASSPGLVTTGELFF. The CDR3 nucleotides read TGTGCCAGCTCACCAGGACTAGTTACCACCGGGGAGCTGTTTTTT.

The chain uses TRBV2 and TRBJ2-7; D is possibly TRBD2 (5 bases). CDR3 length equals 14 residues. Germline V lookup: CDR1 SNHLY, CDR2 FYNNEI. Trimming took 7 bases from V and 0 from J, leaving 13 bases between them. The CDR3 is CASKGRGYSYEQYF. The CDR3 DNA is TGTGCCAGCAAAGGCAGAGGGTACTCCTACGAGCAGTACTTC.

The CDR3 region has the DNA TGTGCCAGCAGCGCCCAGGGACAGACGAACACTGAAGCTTTCTTT. It is translated as CASSAQGQTNTEAFF. J is TRBJ1-1 and V is TRBV7-9, with 7 bases aligning to TRBD1. Germline CDR1 SEHNR, CDR2 FQNEAQ (reference sequence). The CDR3 is 15 amino acids. J lost 1 base, V lost 5 bases, and 7 bases had no gene match.

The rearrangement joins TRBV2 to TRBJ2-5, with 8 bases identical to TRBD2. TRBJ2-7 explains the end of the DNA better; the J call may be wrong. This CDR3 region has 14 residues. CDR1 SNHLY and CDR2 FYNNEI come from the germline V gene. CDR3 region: CASSEGLGFYEQYF. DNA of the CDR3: TGTGCCAGCAGTGAGGGACTAGGCTTCTACGAGCAGTACTTC.

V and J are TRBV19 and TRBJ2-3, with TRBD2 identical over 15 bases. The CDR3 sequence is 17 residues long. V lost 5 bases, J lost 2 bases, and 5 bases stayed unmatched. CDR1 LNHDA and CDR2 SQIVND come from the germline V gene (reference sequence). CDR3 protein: CASSPRTSGRATDTQYF. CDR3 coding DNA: TGTGCCAGTAGTCCTAGGACTAGCGGGAGGGCCACAGATACGCAGTATTTT.

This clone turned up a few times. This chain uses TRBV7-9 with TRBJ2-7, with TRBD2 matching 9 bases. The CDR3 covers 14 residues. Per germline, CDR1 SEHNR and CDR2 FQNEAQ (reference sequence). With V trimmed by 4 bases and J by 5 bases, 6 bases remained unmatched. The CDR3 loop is CASSSVTSGNEQYF. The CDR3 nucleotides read TGTGCCAGCAGCTCAGTGACTAGCGGTAACGAGCAGTACTTC.

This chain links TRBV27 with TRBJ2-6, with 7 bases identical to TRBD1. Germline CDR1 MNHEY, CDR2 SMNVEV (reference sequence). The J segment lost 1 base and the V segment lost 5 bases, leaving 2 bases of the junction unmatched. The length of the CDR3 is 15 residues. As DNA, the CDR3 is TGTGCCAGCAGTCCCAGGGGGTCTGGGGCCAACGTCCTGACTTTC. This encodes CASSPRGSGANVLTF.

CDR3 residues: CASSSRQPQETQYF. The CDR3 DNA is TGTGCCAGCAGTTCGAGACAGCCACAAGAGACCCAGTACTTC. The chain couples TRBV28 to TRBJ2-5; a weak D match, TRBD1 (5 bases). Between the trimmed V and J ends, which lost 4 bases and 2 bases, there was a span of 11 bases. Germline V CDR1 and CDR2: MDHEN, SYDVKM. The CDR3 contains 14 residues.

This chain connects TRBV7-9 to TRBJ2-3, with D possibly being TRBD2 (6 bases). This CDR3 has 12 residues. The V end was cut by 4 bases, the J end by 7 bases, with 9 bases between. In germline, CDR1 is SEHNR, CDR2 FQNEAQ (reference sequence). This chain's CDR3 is CASSYGGNTQYF. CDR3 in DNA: TGTGCCAGCAGCTACGGGGGTAATACGCAGTATTTT.

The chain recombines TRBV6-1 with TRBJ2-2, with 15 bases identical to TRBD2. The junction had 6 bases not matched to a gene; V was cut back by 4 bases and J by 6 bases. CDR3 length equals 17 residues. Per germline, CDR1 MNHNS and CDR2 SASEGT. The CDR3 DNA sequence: TGTGCCAGCAGTGGGCCGGGACTAGCGGGAGGAGCCGGGGAGCTGTTTTTT. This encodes CASSGPGLAGGAGELFF.

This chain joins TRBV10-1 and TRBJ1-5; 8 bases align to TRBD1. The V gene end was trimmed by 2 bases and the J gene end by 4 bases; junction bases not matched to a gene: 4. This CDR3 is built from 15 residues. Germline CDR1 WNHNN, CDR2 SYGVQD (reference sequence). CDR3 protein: CASSEGGQDNQPQHF. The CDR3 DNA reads TGCGCCAGCAGTGAGGGGGGACAGGATAATCAGCCCCAGCATTTT.

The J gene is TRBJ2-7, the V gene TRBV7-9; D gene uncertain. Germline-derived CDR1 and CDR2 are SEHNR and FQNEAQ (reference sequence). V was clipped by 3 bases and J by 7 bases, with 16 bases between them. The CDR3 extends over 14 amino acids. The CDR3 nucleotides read TGTGCCAGCAGCTTTTCGAGCGCCTCGTGGGAGCAGTACTTC. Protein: CASSFSSASWEQYF.

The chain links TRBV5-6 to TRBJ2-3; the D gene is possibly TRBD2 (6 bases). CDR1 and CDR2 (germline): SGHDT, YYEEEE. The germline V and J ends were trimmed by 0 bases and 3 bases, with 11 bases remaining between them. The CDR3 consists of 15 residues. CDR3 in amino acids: CASSLGLARTDTQYF. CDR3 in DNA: TGTGCCAGCAGCTTGGGGCTAGCGCGGACAGATACGCAGTATTTT.

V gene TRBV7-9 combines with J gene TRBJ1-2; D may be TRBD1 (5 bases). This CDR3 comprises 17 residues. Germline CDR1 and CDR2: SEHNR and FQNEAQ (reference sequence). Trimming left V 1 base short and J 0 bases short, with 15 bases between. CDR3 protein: CASSLVGQGLANYGYTF. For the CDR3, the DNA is TGTGCCAGCAGCTTAGTCGGGCAGGGATTAGCTAACTATGGCTACACCTTC.

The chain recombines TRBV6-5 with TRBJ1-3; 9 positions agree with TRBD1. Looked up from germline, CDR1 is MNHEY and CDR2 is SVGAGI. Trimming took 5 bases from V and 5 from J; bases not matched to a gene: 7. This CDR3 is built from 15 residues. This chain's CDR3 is CASSTGQGRRNTIYF. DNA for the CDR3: TGTGCCAGCAGTACGGGACAGGGCCGTAGAAACACCATATATTTT.

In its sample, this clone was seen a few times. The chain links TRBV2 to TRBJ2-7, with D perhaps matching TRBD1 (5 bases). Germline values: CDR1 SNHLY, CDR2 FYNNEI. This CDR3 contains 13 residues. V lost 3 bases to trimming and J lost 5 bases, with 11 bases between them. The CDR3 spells CASSDHPGNEQYF. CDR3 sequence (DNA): TGTGCCAGCAGTGATCATCCAGGGAACGAGCAGTACTTC. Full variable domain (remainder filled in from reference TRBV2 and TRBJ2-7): EPEVTQTPSHQVTQMGQEVILRCVPISNHLYFYWYRQILGQKVEFLVSFYNNEISEKSEIFDDQFSVERPDGSNFTLKIRSTKLEDSAMYFCASSDHPGNEQYFGPGTRLTVT.

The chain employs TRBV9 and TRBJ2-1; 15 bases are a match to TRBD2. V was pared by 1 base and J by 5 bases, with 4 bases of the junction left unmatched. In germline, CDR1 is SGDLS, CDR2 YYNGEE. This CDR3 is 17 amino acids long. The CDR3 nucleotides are TGTGCCAGCAGCGTATCCTGGACTAGCGGGAGGGACAATGAGCAGTTCTTC. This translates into CASSVSWTSGRDNEQFF.

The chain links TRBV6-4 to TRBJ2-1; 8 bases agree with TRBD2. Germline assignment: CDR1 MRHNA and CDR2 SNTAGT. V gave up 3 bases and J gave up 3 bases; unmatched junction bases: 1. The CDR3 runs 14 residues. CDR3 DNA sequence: TGTGCCAGCAGTGAAGCGGGAGACTACAATGAGCAGTTCTTC. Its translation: CASSEAGDYNEQFF.

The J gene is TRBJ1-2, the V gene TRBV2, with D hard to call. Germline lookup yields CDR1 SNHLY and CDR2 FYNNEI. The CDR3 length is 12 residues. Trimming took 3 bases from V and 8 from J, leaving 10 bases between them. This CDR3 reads CASSELAGGYTF. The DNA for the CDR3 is TGTGCCAGCAGTGAGCTCGCGGGAGGCTACACCTTC.

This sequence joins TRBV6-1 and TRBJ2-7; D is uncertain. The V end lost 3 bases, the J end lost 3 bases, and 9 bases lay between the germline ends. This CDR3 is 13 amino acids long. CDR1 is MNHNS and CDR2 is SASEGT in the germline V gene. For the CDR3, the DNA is TGTGCCAGCAGTGAGCAGGTCCACTACGAGCAGTACTTC. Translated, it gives CASSEQVHYEQYF.

For the CDR3, the DNA is TGTGCCAGCAGCTTCTGGACTAGCGGGAGGGGCAATGAGCAGTTCTTC. Translated, it gives CASSFWTSGRGNEQFF. The V and J genes are TRBV5-4 and TRBJ2-1, with 15 bases that match TRBD2. The germline V gene encodes CDR1 SGHNT and CDR2 YYREEE (reference sequence). The CDR3 has 16 residues. Unmatched junction bases numbered 3, after V lost 2 bases and J lost 6 bases.

CDR3 sequence reads: CASSFGTTYEQYF. CDR3 coding DNA: TGCGCCAGCAGCTTCGGGACTACGTACGAGCAGTACTTC. The V call is TRBV5-1, the J call TRBJ2-7; 7 bases align to TRBD2. The V gene end was trimmed by 2 bases and the J gene end by 4 bases; junction bases not matched to a gene: 3. This CDR3 contains 13 residues. Germline V gene lookup returns CDR1 SGHRS and CDR2 YFSETQ.

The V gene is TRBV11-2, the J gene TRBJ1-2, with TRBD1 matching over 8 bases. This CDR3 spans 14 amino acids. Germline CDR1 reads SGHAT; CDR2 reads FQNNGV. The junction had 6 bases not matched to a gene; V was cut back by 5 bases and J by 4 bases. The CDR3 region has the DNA TGTGCCAGCAGCCAAGGACAGGGTGGCTATGGCTACACCTTC. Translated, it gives CASSQGQGGYGYTF.

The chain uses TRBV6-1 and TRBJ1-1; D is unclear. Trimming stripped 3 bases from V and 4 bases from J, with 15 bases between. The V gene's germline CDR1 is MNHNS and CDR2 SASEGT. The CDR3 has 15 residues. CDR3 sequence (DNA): TGTGCCAGCAGTGAGTCTGGACGGGGATCCACTGAAGCTTTCTTT. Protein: CASSESGRGSTEAFF.

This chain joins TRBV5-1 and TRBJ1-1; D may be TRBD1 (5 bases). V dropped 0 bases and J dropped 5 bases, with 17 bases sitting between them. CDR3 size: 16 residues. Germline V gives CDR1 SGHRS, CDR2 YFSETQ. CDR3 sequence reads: CASSLVLGREGTEAFF. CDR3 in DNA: TGCGCCAGCAGCTTGGTTCTCGGTAGGGAGGGGACTGAAGCTTTCTTT.